What follows are 14 T cell receptor beta chains derived from one specimen sequenced in a study of CD4+ T cells in melanoma. Profiling relied on immunoSEQ multiplex PCR, and the TCRdb table lists in-frame clones only, not all of them. This table holds under 20,000 clones, around four fifths found once. The sample comprised cells from a culture (not recorded whether cultured in vitro). Receptors originate from a human donor with melanoma.

The chain is built from TRBV7-2 and TRBJ1-1; 9 nucleotides match TRBD1. V lost 0 bases and J lost 1; bases outside the gene matches: 6. Germline CDR1 reads SGHTA; CDR2 reads FQGNSA. This CDR3 has 17 residues. The CDR3 region has the DNA TGTGCCAGCAGCTTAGCGGGTCGGACAGGGGCGAACACTGAAGCTTTCTTT. Translation gives CASSLAGRTGANTEAFF.

In its sample, this clone was seen once. This rearrangement joins TRBV5-4 to TRBJ2-7, with a possible D match to TRBD1 (5 bases). The V gene's germline CDR1 is SGHNT and CDR2 YYREEE (reference sequence). The V and J ends lost 0 bases and 7 bases respectively, with 14 bases between them. CDR3 length: 14 residues. DNA for the CDR3: TGTGCCAGCAGCTTGGCGTTTGGGGCTAGGGAGCAGTACTTC. Protein: CASSLAFGAREQYF.

The rearrangement links TRBV13 to TRBJ2-7; D is unclear. Germline values: CDR1 PRHDT, CDR2 FYEKMQ (reference sequence). This CDR3 contains 13 residues. V lost 1 base and J 4 bases, leaving 8 bases between the germline ends. CDR3 coding DNA: TGTGCCAGCAGCTTAGCAGGAACGTACGAGCAGTACTTC. This sequence encodes CASSLAGTYEQYF.

The chain joins TRBV6-5 to TRBJ1-1, with a weak D call TRBD1 (5 bases). V lost 5 bases, J lost 4 bases, and 11 bases lay in between. The CDR3 sequence is 13 residues long. From germline, CDR1 is MNHEY and CDR2 SVGAGI. CDR3 loop: CASSKRQPTEAFF. In nucleotides, the CDR3 is TGTGCCAGCAGTAAAAGACAGCCCACTGAAGCTTTCTTT.

The genes are TRBV4-1 and TRBJ1-6, with a weak D call TRBD1 (6 bases). The CDR3 has 17 amino acids. Per germline, CDR1 MGHRA and CDR2 YSYEKL. The ends were cut back, 6 bases at V and 7 bases at J, with 22 bases in the middle. CDR3 loop: CASRPLWGQGFNSPLHF. The CDR3, as DNA: TGCGCCAGCAGACCCCTGTGGGGCCAGGGGTTCAATTCACCCCTCCACTTT.

V is TRBV6-1 and J is TRBJ1-5; D gene ambiguous. With 3 bases removed from V and 4 bases from J, the gap between germline ends came to 10 bases. The V gene's germline CDR1 is MNHNS and CDR2 SASEGT. There are 14 residues in the CDR3. CDR3 amino acids: CASSELAGNQPQHF. Here the CDR3 DNA reads TGTGCCAGCAGTGAGCTAGCAGGTAATCAGCCCCAGCATTTT.

This chain uses TRBV2 with TRBJ1-6; D call uncertain. This CDR3 has 14 residues. The V gene's germline CDR1 is SNHLY and CDR2 FYNNEI. Trimming removed 8 bases from V and 5 bases from J, with 13 bases in between. This CDR3 reads CASRPTRNNSPLHF. The CDR3 nucleotides read TGTGCCAGCCGACCGACCCGTAATAATTCACCCCTCCACTTT.

This clone was seen only a few times. The CDR3 DNA reads TGTGCCAGCAGTTTGGGGGGAGGGCACTACGAGCAGTACTTC. Its protein product is CASSLGGGHYEQYF. V gene TRBV27 combines with J gene TRBJ2-7; the match to TRBD2 covers 7 bases. The J segment lost 3 bases and the V segment lost 3 bases, leaving 5 bases of the junction unmatched. This CDR3 spans 14 amino acids. Per the germline V gene, CDR1 is MNHEY and CDR2 is SMNVEV (reference sequence).

This chain connects TRBV4-1 to TRBJ1-2; weak D call: TRBD1 (5 bases). Germline loops: CDR1 MGHRA, CDR2 YSYEKL. The V end was cut by 3 bases, the J end by 8 bases, with 19 bases between. CDR3 length equals 15 residues. For the CDR3, the DNA is TGCGCCAGCAGCCATGACGGGGCCTCGAGGTCGGGCTACACCTTC. Its protein product is CASSHDGASRSGYTF.

This chain links TRBV5-5 with TRBJ1-3; D is ambiguous. CDR3 length: 13 residues. Germline V gene data show CDR1 as SGHKS and CDR2 as YYEKEE (reference sequence). V dropped 5 bases and J dropped 4 bases, with 10 bases sitting between them. The CDR3 loop reads CASRRVAGNTIYF. CDR3 bases: TGTGCCAGCAGGCGCGTCGCCGGAAACACCATATATTTT.

This clone was observed once. The V and J genes are TRBV19 and TRBJ1-1, with 7 bases that match TRBD1. Trimming cost V 3 bases and J 6 bases; bases outside gene matches: 7. The CDR3 covers 14 residues. Per the germline V gene, CDR1 is LNHDA and CDR2 is SQIVND (reference sequence). The CDR3 loop is CASSMTEGAAEAFF. The CDR3 region has the DNA TGTGCCAGTAGTATGACAGAGGGGGCGGCTGAAGCTTTCTTT. Full variable domain (rest looked up from reference TRBV19 and TRBJ1-1): DGGITQSPKYLFRKEGQNVTLSCEQNLNHDAMYWYRQDPGQGLRLIYYSQIVNDFQKGDIAEGYSVSREKKESFPLTVTSAQKNPTAFYLCASSMTEGAAEAFFGQGTRLTVV.

The chain couples TRBV5-4 to TRBJ2-7; D unclear. V gave up 5 bases and J gave up 5 bases, with 14 bases separating them. This CDR3 contains 13 residues. CDR1 SGHNT and CDR2 YYREEE come from the germline V gene (reference sequence). The CDR3 reads CASSESPGDEQYF. CDR3 nucleotide sequence: TGTGCCAGCAGTGAGTCCCCCGGCGACGAGCAGTACTTC.

The chain links TRBV11-2 to TRBJ2-5; either TRBD1 or TRBD2 may fit D (6 bases each). V was pared by 1 base and J by 1 base, with 10 bases between. The CDR3 sequence is 15 residues long. The germline V gene encodes CDR1 SGHAT and CDR2 FQNNGV. CDR3 nucleotide sequence: TGTGCCAGCAGCTTAGTACAGGGAGGCCAAGAGACCCAGTACTTC. Its translation is CASSLVQGGQETQYF.

The V and J genes are TRBV5-1 and TRBJ2-1; D is perhaps TRBD2 (6 bases). The CDR3 has 15 amino acids. Germline lookup yields CDR1 SGHRS and CDR2 YFSETQ. Between the trimmed V and J ends, which lost 4 bases and 5 bases, there was a span of 16 bases. The CDR3 protein is CASSPLVSGDNEQFF. Here the CDR3 DNA reads TGCGCCAGCAGCCCCTTGGTTTCGGGGGACAATGAGCAGTTCTTC.